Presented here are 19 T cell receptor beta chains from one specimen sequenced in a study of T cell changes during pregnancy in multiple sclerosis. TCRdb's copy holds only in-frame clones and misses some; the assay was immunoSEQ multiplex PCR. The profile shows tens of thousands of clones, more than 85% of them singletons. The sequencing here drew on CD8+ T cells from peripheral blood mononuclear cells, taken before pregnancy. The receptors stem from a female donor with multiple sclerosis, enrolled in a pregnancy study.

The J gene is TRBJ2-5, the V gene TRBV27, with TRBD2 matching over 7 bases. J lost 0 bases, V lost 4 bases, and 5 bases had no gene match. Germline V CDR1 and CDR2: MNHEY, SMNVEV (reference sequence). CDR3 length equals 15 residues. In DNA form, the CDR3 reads TGTGCCAGCAGTTCGCAGGGAGGGGACCAAGAGACCCAGTACTTC. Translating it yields CASSSQGGDQETQYF.

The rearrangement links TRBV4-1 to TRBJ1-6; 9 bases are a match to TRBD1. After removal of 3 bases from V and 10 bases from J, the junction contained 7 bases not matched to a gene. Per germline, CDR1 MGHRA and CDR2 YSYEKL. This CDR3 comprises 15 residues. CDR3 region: CASSQDTGGGSPLHF. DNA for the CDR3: TGCGCCAGCAGCCAGGATACAGGGGGCGGCTCACCCCTCCACTTT.

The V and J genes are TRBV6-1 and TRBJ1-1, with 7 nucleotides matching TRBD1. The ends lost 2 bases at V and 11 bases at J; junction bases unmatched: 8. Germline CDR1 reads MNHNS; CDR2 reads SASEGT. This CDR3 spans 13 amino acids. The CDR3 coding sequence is TGTGCCAGCAGTGAACCGGGACAGCCCGTGGCTTTCTTT. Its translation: CASSEPGQPVAFF.

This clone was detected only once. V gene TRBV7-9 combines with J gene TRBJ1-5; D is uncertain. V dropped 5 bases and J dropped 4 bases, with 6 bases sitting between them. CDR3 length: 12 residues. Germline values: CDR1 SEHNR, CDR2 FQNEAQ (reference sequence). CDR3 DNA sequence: TGTGCCAGCAGCCTCGGGAATCAGCCCCAGCATTTT. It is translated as CASSLGNQPQHF.

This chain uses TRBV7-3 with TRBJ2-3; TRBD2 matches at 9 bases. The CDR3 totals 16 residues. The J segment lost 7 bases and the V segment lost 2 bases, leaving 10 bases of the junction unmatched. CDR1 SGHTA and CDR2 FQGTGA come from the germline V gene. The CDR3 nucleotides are TGTGCCAGCAGCTTAGCTAGCGGGGCCTCAGTAAATACGCAGTATTTT. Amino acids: CASSLASGASVNTQYF.

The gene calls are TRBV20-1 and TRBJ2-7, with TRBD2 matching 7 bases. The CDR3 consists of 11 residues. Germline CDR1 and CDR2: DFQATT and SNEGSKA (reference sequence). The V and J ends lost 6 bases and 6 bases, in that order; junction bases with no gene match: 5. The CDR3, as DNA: TGCAGTGCCGGGGGGAGGCGCGAGCAGTACTTC. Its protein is CSAGGRREQYF.

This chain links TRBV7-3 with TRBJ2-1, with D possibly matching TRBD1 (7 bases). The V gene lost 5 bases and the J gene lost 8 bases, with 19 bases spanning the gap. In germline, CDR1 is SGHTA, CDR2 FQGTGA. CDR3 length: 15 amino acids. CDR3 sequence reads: CASSPGGTDVDEQFF. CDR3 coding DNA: TGTGCCAGCAGCCCTGGGGGGACAGATGTGGATGAGCAGTTCTTC.

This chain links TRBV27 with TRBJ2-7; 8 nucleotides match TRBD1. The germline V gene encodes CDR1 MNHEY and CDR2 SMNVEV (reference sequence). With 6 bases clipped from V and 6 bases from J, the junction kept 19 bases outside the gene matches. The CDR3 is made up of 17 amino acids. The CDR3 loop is CASSSSETGVLGLEQYF. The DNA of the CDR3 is TGTGCCAGCAGCTCCTCGGAGACAGGGGTTTTAGGTCTCGAGCAGTACTTC.

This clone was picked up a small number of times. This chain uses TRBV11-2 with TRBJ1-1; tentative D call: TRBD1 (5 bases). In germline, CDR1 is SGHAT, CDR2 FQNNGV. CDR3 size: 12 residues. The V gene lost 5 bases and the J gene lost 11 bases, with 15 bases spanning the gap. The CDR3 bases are TGTGCCAGCAGCAAGCGAAGGGGATACGCTTTCTTT. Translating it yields CASSKRRGYAFF.

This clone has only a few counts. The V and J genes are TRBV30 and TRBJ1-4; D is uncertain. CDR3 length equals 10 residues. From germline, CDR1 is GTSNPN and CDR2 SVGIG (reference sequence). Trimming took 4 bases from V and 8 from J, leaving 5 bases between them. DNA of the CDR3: TGTGCCTGGATTAAAGAAAAACTGTTTTTT. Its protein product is CAWIKEKLFF.

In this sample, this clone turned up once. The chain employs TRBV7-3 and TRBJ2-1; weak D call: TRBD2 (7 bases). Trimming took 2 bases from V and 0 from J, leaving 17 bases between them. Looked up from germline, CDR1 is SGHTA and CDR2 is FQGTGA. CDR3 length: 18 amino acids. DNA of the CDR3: TGTGCCAGCAGCTTAGGGCCGGGGGGCCTCAGCTCCTACAATGAGCAGTTCTTC. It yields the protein CASSLGPGGLSSYNEQFF.

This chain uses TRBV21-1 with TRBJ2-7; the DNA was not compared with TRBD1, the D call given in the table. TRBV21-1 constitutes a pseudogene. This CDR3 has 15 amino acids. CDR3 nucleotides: TGTGCCAGCAGCAAGATGCCGGGACAGGAGTACGAGCAGTACTTC. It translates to CASSKMPGQEYEQYF.

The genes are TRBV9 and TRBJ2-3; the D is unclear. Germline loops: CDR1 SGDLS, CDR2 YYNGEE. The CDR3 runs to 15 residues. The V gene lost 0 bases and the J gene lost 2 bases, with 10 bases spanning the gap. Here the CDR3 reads CASSVVLANTDTQYF. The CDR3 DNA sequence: TGTGCCAGCAGCGTAGTTTTAGCTAACACAGATACGCAGTATTTT. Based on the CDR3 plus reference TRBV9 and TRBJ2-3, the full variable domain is DSGVTQTPKHLITATGQRVTLRCSPRSGDLSVYWYQQSLDQGLQFLIQYYNGEERAKGNILERFSAQQFPDLHSELNLSSLELGDSALYFCASSVVLANTDTQYFGPGTRLTVL.

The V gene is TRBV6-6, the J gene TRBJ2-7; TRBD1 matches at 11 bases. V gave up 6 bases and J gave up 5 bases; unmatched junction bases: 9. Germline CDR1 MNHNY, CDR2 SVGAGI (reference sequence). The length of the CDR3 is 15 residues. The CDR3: CASSPIGTGGHEQYF. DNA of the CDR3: TGTGCCAGCAGCCCCATCGGGACAGGGGGACACGAGCAGTACTTC.

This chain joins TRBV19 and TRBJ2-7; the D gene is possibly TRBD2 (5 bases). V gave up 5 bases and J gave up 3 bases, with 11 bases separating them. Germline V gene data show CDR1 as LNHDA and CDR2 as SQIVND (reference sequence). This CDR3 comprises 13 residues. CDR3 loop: CASSAGLFYEQYF. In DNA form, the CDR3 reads TGTGCCAGTAGTGCCGGACTGTTCTACGAGCAGTACTTC. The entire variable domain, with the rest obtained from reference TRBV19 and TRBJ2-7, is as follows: DGGITQSPKYLFRKEGQNVTLSCEQNLNHDAMYWYRQDPGQGLRLIYYSQIVNDFQKGDIAEGYSVSREKKESFPLTVTSAQKNPTAFYLCASSAGLFYEQYFGPGTRLTVT.

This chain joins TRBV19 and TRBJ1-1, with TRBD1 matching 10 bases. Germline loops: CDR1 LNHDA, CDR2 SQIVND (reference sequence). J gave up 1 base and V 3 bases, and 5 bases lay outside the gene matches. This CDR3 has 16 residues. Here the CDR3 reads CASSMMDRGTNTEAFF. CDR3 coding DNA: TGTGCCAGTAGTATGATGGACAGGGGGACGAACACTGAAGCTTTCTTT.

CDR3 loop: CASSLGGSGEAFF. For the CDR3, the DNA is TGTGCCAGCAGCTTGGGAGGGTCGGGGGAAGCTTTCTTT. This chain links TRBV5-6 with TRBJ1-1, with no clear D. Trimming removed 0 bases at V and 8 bases at J, with 11 bases between. The CDR3 is 13 amino acids. In germline, CDR1 is SGHDT, CDR2 YYEEEE.

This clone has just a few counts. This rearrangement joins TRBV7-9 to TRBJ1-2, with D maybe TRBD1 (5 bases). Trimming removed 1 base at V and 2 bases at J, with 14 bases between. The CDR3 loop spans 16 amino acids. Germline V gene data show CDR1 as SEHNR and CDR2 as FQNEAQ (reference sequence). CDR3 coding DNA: TGTGCCAGCAGCTTAGGTCCAGGGCGGACAAACTATGGCTACACCTTC. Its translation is CASSLGPGRTNYGYTF.

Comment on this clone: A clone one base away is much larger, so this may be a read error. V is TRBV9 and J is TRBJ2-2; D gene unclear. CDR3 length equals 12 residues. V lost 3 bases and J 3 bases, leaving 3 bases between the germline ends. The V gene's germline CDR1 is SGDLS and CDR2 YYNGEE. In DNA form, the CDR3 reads TGTGCCAGCAGCGCCGACACCGGGGAGCTGTTTTTT. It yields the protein CASSADTGELFF.